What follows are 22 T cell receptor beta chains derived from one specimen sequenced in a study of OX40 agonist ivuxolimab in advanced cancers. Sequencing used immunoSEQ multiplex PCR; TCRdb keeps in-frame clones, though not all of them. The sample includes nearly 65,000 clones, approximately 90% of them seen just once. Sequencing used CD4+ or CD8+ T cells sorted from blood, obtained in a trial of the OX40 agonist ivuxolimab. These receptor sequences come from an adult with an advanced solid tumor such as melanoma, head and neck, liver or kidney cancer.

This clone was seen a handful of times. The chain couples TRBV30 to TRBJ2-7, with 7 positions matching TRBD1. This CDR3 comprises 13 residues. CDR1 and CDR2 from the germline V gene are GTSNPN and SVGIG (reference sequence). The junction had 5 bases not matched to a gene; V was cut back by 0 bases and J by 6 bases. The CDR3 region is CAWSVSPGGEQYV. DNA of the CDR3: TGTGCCTGGAGTGTATCCCCAGGGGGCGAGCAGTACGTC.

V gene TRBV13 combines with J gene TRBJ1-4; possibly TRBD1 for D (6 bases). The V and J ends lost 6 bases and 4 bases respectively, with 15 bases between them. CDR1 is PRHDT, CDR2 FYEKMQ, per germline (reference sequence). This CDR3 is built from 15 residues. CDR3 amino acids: CASSIGRGDNEKLFF. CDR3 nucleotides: TGTGCCAGCAGTATCGGGAGGGGGGATAATGAAAAACTGTTTTTT. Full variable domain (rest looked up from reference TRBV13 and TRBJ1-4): AAGVIQSPRHLIKEKRETATLKCYPIPRHDTVYWYQQGPGQDPQFLISFYEKMQSDKGSIPDRFSAQQFSDYHSELNMSSLELGDSALYFCASSIGRGDNEKLFFGSGTQLSVL.

The CDR3 region is CASSQAGANVLTF. Here the CDR3 DNA reads TGCGCCAGCAGCCAAGCTGGGGCCAACGTCCTGACTTTC. This chain uses TRBV4-1 with TRBJ2-6; D uncertain. The germline V gene has CDR1 MGHRA and CDR2 YSYEKL. V gave up 1 base and J gave up 2 bases, with 0 bases separating them. The CDR3 totals 13 residues.

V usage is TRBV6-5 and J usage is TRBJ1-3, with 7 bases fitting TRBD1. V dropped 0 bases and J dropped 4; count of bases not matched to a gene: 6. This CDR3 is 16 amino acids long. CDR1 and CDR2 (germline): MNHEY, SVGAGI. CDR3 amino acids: CASSYSGDREGNTIYF. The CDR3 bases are TGTGCCAGCAGTTACTCTGGGGACAGAGAAGGAAACACCATATATTTT.

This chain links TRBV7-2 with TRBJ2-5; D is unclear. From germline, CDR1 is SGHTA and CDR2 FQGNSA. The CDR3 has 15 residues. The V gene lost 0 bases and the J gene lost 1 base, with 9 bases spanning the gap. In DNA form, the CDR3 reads TGTGCCAGCAGCTTAGCACATAGGACCCAAGAGACCCAGTACTTC. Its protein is CASSLAHRTQETQYF.

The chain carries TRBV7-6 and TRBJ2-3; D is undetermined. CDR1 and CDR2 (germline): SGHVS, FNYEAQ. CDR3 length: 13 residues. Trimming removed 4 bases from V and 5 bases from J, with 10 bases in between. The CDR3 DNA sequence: TGTGCCAGCAGCTCGACGGCGTTAGATACGCAGTATTTT. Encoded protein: CASSSTALDTQYF.

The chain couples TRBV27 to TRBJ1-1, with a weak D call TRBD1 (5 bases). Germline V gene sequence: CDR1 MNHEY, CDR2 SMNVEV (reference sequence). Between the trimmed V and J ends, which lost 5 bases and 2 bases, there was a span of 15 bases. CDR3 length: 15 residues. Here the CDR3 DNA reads TGTGCCAGCAGTCTCACAACCCAGGGAAACACTGAAGCTTTCTTT. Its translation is CASSLTTQGNTEAFF.

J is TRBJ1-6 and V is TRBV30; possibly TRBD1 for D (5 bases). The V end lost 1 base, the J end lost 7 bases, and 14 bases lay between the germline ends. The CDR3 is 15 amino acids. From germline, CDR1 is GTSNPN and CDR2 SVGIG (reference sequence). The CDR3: CAWSDIPGPNSPLHF. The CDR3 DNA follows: TGTGCCTGGAGTGATATACCGGGACCGAATTCACCCCTCCACTTT.

The CDR3, as DNA: TGTGCCAGTAGTATAGGAGGTAGCGGAAACATTCAGTACTTC. Translation: CASSIGGSGNIQYF. The J gene is TRBJ2-4, the V gene TRBV19; TRBD2 might be the D (6 bases). From germline, CDR1 is LNHDA and CDR2 SQIVND (reference sequence). The CDR3 covers 14 residues. Trimming took off 1 base at V and 6 bases at J, with 10 bases between the two ends.

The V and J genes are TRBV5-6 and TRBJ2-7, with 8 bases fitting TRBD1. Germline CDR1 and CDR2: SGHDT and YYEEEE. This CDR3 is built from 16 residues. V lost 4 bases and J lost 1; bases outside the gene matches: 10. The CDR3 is CASSAGGLSQSYEQYF. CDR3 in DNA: TGTGCCAGCAGCGCAGGGGGCCTCAGTCAGTCCTACGAGCAGTACTTC.

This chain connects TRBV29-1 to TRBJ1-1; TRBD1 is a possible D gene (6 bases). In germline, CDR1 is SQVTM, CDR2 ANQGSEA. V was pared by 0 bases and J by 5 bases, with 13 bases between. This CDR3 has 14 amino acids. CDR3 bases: TGCAGCGTTGAAGATCCAGGGGACGTGACTGAAGCTTTCTTT. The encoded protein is CSVEDPGDVTEAFF.

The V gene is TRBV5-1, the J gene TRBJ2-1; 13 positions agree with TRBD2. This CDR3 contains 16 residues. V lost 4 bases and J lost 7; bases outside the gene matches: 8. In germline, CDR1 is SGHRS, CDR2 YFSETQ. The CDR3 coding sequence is TGCGCCAGCAGCGGGGGACTAGCGGGGTACTTGAATGAGCAGTTCTTC. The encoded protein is CASSGGLAGYLNEQFF.

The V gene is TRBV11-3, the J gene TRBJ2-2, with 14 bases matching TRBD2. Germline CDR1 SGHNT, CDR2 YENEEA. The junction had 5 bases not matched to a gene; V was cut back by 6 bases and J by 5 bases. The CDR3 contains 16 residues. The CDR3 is CASRPGTSGSTGELFF. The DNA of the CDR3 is TGTGCCAGCAGACCCGGGACTAGCGGGAGTACCGGGGAGCTGTTTTTT.

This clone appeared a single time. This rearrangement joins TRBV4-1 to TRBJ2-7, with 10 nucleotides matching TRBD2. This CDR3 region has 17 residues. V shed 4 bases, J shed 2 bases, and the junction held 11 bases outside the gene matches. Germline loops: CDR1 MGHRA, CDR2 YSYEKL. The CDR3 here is CASSLGLAVDLTYEQYF. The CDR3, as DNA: TGCGCCAGCAGCCTCGGACTAGCGGTCGATCTCACCTACGAGCAGTACTTC.

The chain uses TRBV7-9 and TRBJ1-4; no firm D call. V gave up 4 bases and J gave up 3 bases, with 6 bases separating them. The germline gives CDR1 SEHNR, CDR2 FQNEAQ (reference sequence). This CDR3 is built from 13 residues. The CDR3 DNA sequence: TGTGCCAGCAGCTCCCAGGCTAATGAAAAACTGTTTTTT. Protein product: CASSSQANEKLFF. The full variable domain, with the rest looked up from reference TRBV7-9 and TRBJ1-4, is DTGVSQNPRHKITKRGQNVTFRCDPISEHNRLYWYRQTLGQGPEFLTYFQNEAQLEKSRLLSDRFSAERPKGSFSTLEIQRTEQGDSAMYLCASSSQANEKLFFGSGTQLSVL.

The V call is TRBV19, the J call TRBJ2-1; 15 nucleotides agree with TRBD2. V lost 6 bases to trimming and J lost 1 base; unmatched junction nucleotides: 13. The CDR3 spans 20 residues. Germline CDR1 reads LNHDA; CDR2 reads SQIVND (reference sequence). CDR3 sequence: CASSPEPGLAGGQSYNEQFF. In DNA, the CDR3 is TGTGCCAGTAGCCCCGAACCGGGACTAGCGGGAGGCCAATCCTACAATGAGCAGTTCTTC.

The chain's CDR3 is CASSQGLVQPQHF. The CDR3 DNA is TGTGCCAGCAGTCAGGGGTTGGTTCAGCCCCAGCATTTT. The genes are TRBV6-6 and TRBJ1-5; D possibly corresponds to TRBD1 (6 bases). Trimming removed 5 bases from V and 6 bases from J, with 11 bases in between. Germline CDR1 reads MNHNY; CDR2 reads SVGAGI (reference sequence). The CDR3 has 13 residues.

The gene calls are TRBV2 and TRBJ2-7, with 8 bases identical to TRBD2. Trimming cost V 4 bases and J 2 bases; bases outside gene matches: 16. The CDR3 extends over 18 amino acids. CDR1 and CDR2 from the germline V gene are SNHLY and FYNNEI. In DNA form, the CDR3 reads TGTGCCAGCAGTGTAACAAGACTAGCGCCGGGGTTAACCTACGAGCAGTACTTC. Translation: CASSVTRLAPGLTYEQYF.

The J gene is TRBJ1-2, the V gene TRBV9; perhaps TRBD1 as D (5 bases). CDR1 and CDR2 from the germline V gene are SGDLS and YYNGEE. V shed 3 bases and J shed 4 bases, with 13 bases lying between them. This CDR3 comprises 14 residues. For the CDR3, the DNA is TGTGCCAGCAGCGCCGGAGACAGTACCTATGGCTACACCTTC. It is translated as CASSAGDSTYGYTF.

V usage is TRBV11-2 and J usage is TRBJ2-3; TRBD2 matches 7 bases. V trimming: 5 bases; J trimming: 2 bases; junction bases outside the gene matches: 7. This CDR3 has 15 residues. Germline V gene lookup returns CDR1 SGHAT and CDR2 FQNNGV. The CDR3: CASSRASGFTDTQYF. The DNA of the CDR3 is TGTGCCAGCAGCCGGGCTAGCGGCTTCACAGATACGCAGTATTTT.

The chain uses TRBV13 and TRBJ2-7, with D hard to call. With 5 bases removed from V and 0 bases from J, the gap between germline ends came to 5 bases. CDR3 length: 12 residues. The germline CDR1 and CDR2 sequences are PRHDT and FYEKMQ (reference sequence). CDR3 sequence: CASSPSSYEQYF. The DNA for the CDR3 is TGTGCCAGCAGCCCAAGCTCCTACGAGCAGTACTTC. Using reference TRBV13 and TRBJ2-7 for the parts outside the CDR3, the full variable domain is AAGVIQSPRHLIKEKRETATLKCYPIPRHDTVYWYQQGPGQDPQFLISFYEKMQSDKGSIPDRFSAQQFSDYHSELNMSSLELGDSALYFCASSPSSYEQYFGPGTRLTVT.

In DNA form, the CDR3 reads TGTGCCAGCAGCGTAGATGGAAGGGTGCCGGAATCGGGGGGCTACACCTTC. This gives the protein CASSVDGRVPESGGYTF. The rearrangement joins TRBV9 to TRBJ1-2; no definite D call. CDR1 is SGDLS, CDR2 YYNGEE, per germline. Trimming pared 0 bases from V and 8 bases from J, leaving 23 bases between. CDR3 size: 17 residues.